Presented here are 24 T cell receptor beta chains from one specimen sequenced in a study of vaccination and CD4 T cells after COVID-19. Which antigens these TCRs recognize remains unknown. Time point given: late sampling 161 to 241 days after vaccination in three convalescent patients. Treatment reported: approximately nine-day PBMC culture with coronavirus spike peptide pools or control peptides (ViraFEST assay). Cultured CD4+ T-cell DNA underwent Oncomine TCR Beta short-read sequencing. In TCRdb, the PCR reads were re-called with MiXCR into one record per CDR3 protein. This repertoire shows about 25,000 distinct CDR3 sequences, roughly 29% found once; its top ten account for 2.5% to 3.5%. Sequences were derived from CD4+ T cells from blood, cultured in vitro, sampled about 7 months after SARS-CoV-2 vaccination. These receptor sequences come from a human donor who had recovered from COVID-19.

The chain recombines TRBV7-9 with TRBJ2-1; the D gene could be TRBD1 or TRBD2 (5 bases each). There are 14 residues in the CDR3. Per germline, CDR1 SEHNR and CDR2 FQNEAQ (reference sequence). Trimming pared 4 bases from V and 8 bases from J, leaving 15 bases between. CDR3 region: CASSWVGVGYEQFF. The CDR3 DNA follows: TGTGCCAGCAGCTGGGTGGGGGTAGGGTATGAGCAGTTCTTC.

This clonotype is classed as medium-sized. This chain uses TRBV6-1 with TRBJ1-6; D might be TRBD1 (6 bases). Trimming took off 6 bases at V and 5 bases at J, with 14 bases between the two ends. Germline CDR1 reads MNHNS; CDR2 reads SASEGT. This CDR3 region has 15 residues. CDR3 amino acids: CASSPGGYNNSPLHF. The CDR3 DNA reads TGTGCCAGCAGCCCCGGGGGCTACAATAATTCACCCCTCCACTTT.

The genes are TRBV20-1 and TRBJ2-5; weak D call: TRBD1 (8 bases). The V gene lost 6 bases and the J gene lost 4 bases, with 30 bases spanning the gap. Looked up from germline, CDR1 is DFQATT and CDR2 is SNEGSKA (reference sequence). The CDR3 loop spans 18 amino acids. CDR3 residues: CSAKSGTGWREWAETQYF. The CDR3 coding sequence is TGCAGTGCAAAGTCCGGGACAGGTTGGCGGGAGTGGGCAGAGACCCAGTACTTC.

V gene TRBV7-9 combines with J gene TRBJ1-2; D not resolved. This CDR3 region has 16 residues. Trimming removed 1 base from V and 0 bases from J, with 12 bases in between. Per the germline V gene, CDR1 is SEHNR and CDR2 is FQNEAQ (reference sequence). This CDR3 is CASSLVETPANYGYTF. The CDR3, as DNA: TGTGCCAGCAGCTTAGTTGAGACGCCGGCTAACTATGGCTACACCTTC.

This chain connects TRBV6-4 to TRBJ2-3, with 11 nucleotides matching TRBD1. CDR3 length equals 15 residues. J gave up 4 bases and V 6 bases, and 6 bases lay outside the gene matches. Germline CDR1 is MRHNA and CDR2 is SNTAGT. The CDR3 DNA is TGTGCCAGCAGAGGACAGGGGGCCATCGCAGATACGCAGTATTTT. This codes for CASRGQGAIADTQYF.

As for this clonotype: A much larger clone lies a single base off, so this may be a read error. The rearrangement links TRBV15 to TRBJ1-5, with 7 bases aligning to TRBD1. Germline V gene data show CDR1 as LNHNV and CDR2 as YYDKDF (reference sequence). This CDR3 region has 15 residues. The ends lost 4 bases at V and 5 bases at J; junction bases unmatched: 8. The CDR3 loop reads CATSTRQGGYQPQHF. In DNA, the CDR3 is TGTGCCACCAGCACGAGACAGGGAGGTTATCAGCCCCAGCATTTT.

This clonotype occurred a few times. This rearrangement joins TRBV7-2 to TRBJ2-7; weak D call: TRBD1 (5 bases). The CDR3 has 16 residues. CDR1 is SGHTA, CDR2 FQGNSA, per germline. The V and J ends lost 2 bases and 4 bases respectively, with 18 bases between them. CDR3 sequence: CASSLSLDTTKYEQYF. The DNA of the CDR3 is TGTGCCAGCAGCTTAAGCCTGGACACGACGAAATACGAGCAGTACTTC.

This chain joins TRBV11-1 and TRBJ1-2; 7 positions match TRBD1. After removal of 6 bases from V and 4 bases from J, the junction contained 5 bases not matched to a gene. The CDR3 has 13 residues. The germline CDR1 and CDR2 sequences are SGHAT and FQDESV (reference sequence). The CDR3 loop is CASSRTGIYGYTF. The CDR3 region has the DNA TGTGCCAGCAGTCGGACAGGAATCTATGGCTACACCTTC.

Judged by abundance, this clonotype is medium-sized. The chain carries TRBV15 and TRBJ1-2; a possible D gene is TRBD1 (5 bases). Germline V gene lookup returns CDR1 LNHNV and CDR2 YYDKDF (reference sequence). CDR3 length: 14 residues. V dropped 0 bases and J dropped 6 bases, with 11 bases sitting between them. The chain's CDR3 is CATSRDLGGDGYTF. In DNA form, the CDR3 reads TGTGCCACCAGCAGAGATTTAGGAGGGGATGGCTACACCTTC. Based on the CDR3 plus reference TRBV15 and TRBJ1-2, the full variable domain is DAMVIQNPRYQVTQFGKPVTLSCSQTLNHNVMYWYQQKSSQAPKLLFHYYDKDFNNEADTPDNFQSRRPNTSFCFLDIRSPGLGDTAMYLCATSRDLGGDGYTFGSGTRLTVV.

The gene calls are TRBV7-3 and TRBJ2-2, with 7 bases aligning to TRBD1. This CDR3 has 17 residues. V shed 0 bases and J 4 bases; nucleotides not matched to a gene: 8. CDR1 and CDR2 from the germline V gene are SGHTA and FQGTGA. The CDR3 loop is CASSLTSRGLGTGELFF. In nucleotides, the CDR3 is TGTGCCAGCAGCTTAACGAGTAGGGGGCTGGGCACCGGGGAGCTGTTTTTT.

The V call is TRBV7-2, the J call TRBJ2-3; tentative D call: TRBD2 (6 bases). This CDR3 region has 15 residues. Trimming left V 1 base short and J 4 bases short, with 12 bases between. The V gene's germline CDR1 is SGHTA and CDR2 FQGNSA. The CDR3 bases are TGTGCCAGCAGCTTAGACGGGAGAGCCTCAGATACGCAGTATTTT. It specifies CASSLDGRASDTQYF. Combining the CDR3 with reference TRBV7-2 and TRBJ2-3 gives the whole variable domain GAGVSQSPSNKVTEKGKDVELRCDPISGHTALYWYRQSLGQGLEFLIYFQGNSAPDKSGLPSDRFSAERTGGSVSTLTIQRTQQEDSAVYLCASSLDGRASDTQYFGPGTRLTVL.

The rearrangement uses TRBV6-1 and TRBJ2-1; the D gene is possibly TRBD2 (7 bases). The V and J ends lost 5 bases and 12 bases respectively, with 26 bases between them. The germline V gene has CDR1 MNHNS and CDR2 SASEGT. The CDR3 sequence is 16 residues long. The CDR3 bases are TGTGCCAGCAGTCGAACCGAAGCGGGAAGGGGGACCGGGCAGTTCTTC. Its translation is CASSRTEAGRGTGQFF.

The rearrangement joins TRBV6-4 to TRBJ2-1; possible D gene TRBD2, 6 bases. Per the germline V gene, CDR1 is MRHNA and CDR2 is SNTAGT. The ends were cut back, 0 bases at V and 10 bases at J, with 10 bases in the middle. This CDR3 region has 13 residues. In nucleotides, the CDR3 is TGTGCCAGCAGTGACTCGGGGGGAAGAGAGCAGTTCTTC. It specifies CASSDSGGREQFF.

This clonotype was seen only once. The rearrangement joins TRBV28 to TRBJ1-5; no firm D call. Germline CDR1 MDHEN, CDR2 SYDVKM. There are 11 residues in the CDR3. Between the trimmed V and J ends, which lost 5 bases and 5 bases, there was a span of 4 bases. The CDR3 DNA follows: TGTGCCAGCAGTATACATCAGCCCCAGCATTTT. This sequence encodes CASSIHQPQHF.

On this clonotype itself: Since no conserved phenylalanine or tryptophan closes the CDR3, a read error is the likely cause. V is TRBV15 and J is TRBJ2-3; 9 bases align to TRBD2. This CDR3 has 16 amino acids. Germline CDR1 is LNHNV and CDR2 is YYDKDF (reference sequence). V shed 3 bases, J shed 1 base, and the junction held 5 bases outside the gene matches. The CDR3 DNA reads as TGTGCCACCAGCAGGGGTAGCGGGAGTGGCACAGATACGCAGTATTTA. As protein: CATSRGSGSGTDTQYL.

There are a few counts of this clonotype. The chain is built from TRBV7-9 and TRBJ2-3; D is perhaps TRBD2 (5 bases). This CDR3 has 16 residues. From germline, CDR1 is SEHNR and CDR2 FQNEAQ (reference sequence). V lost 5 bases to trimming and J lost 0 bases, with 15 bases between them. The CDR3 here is CASSLGSTESTDTQYF. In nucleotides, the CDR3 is TGTGCCAGCAGCCTAGGGAGTACCGAGAGCACAGATACGCAGTATTTT.

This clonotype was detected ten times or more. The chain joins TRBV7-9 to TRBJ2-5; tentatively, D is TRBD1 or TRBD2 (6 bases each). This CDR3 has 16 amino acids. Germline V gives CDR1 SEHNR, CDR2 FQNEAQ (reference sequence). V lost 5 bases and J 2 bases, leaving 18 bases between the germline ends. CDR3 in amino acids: CASSPGAGGQQETQYF. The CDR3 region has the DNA TGTGCCAGCAGCCCGGGAGCCGGCGGACAGCAAGAGACCCAGTACTTC.

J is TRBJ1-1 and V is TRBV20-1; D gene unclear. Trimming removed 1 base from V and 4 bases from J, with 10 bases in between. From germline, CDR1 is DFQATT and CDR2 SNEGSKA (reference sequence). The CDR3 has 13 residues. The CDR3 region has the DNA TGCAGTGCTAGAGGGAGTAGTCTCACTGAAGCTTTCTTT. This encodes CSARGSSLTEAFF.

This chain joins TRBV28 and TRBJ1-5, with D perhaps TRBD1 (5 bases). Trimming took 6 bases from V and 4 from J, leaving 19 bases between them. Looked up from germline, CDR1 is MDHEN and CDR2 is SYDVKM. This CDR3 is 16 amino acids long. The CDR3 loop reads CASSPWGRGHNQPQHF. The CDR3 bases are TGTGCCAGCAGCCCCTGGGGGAGGGGTCATAATCAGCCCCAGCATTTT.

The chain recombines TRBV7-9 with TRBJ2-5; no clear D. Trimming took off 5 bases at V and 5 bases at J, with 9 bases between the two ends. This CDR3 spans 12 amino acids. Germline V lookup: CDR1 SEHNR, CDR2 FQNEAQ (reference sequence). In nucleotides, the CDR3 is TGTGCCAGCAGCCCGAACGTGGAGACCCAGTACTTC. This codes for CASSPNVETQYF.

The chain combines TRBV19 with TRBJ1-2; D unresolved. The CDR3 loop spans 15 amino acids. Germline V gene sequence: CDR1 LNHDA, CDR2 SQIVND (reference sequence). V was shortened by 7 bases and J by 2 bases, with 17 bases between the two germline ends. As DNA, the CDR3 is TGTGCCAGTAAGGTCACCCCCCGAGGGAACTATGGCTACACCTTC. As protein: CASKVTPRGNYGYTF.

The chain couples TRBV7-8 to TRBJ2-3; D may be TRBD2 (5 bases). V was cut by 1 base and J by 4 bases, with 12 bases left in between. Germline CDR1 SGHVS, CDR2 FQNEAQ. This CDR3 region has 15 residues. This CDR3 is CASSLERESADTQYF. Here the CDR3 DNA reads TGTGCCAGCAGCTTAGAACGGGAATCGGCAGATACGCAGTATTTT.

CDR3 in DNA: TGTGCCAGCAGACCCGGAGTAGTCGAGACCCAGTACTTC. It translates to CASRPGVVETQYF. The chain couples TRBV28 to TRBJ2-5; D ambiguous. The germline V and J ends were trimmed by 6 bases and 5 bases, with 13 bases remaining between them. This CDR3 region has 13 residues. From germline, CDR1 is MDHEN and CDR2 SYDVKM.

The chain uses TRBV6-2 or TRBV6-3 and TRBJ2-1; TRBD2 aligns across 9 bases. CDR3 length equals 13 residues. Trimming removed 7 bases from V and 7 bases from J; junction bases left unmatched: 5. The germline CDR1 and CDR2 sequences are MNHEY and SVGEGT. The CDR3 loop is CASTLAGTNEQFF. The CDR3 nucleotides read TGTGCCAGCACCCTAGCGGGGACGAATGAGCAGTTCTTC.